Given below is one T cell receptor beta chain in context. Its antigen is currently unknown. Assay: immunoSEQ multiplex PCR; the TCRdb copy retains only in-frame clones and omits some. The sample includes some 2,000,000 clones, around 95% of them seen just once. The V end was cut by 1 base, the J end by 0 bases, with 8 bases between. The CDR3 runs to 14 residues. Germline assignment: CDR1 GTSNPN and CDR2 SVGIG (reference sequence). The data belong to a study of shared clonotypes between healthy human individuals. Study details: The study enrolled a couple of women and a few men aged 18 to 49. The study used three CD4 naive, three CD4 memory, two CD8 naive and one CD8 memory plate per donor. General study points: The study found about 5.1% of naive CD4 clonotypes shared across a handful of donors.

The sample taken for sequencing was naive CD4+ T cells sorted from blood. Subset noted: CD45RA+ positively selected. The genes are TRBV30 and TRBJ2-3; D gene ambiguous. This TCR was recovered from a man aged 18 to 30 in good health. The CDR3 nucleotides read TGTGCCTGGAGTGCCGGATACAGCACAGATACGCAGTATTTT. Translated, it gives CAWSAGYSTDTQYF. Supplemented by reference TRBV30 and TRBJ2-3, the full variable domain reads SQTIHQWPATLVQPVGSPLSLECTVEGTSNPNLYWYRQAAGRGLQLLFYSVGIGQISSEVPQNLSASRPQDRQFILSSKKLLLSDSGFYLCAWSAGYSTDTQYFGPGTRLTVL.